Below are 7 T cell receptor beta chains sequenced from a single sample in a study of identical twins. TCRdb ran MiXCR on the 5' RACE reads and lists one entry per CDR3 protein. The sample lists some 1,700,000 distinct CDR3 sequences, less than 35% occurring once. The specimen sequenced was cord blood. Receptors were obtained from a newborn girl in good health.

The sample holds many counts of this clonotype. The chain recombines TRBV3-1 with TRBJ2-4; 8 positions agree with TRBD1. The CDR3 contains 16 residues. Germline CDR1 reads LGHDT; CDR2 reads YNNKEL (reference sequence). Unmatched junction bases numbered 5, after V lost 4 bases and J lost 0 bases. This CDR3 reads CASSPGTGGAKNIQYF. The CDR3 region has the DNA TGTGCCAGCAGCCCCGGGACAGGTGGAGCCAAAAACATTCAGTACTTC.

This clonotype was counted a few times. This rearrangement joins TRBV29-1 to TRBJ2-3, with 8 bases aligning to TRBD2. The CDR3 is 16 residues long. The germline gives CDR1 SQVTM, CDR2 ANQGSEA. Trimming at V came to 0 bases and at J to 2 bases, leaving 7 bases not matched to a gene. This CDR3 reads CSVEDPGRANTDTQYF. In DNA form, the CDR3 reads TGCAGCGTTGAAGATCCCGGGAGGGCCAACACAGATACGCAGTATTTT.

About this clonotype itself: An end of the junction differs from the germline gene, which may be a read error. V gene TRBV7-6 combines with J gene TRBJ2-3; D is undetermined. The CDR3 totals 14 residues. Germline V gives CDR1 SGHVS, CDR2 FNYEAQ. The CDR3 DNA sequence: TGTGCCAGCAGCTTACAGTCATTCACAGATACGCGGTATTTT. Amino acid sequence: CASSLQSFTDTRYF.

The chain uses TRBV20-1 and TRBJ2-7; tentatively, D is TRBD1 (5 bases). Deletions cut 3 bases from V and 7 bases from J, with 16 bases between. In germline, CDR1 is DFQATT, CDR2 SNEGSKA (reference sequence). The CDR3 has 13 amino acids. CDR3 sequence reads: CSARQGRAHEQYF. Here the CDR3 DNA reads TGCAGTGCTAGGCAGGGCCGGGCACATGAGCAGTACTTC.

As to this clonotype: This may come from a read error, since a much larger clone is one base off. The V gene is TRBV7-8, the J gene TRBJ1-2; no clear D. Germline loops: CDR1 SGHVS, CDR2 FQNEAQ. This CDR3 region has 13 residues. Here the CDR3 reads CASSPRFNCGYTF. For the CDR3, the DNA is TGTGCCAGCAGCCCACGATTTAACTGTGGCTACACCTTC.

V and J are TRBV5-6 and TRBJ1-2; tentative D call: TRBD1 (5 bases). V was clipped by 3 bases and J by 4 bases, with 19 bases between them. Germline values: CDR1 SGHDT, CDR2 YYEEEE. There are 16 residues in the CDR3. The CDR3, as DNA: TGTGCCAGCAGCTCGCCGACCGGGACGGGTTTCTATGGCTACACCTTC. It yields the protein CASSSPTGTGFYGYTF.

The sample holds a few counts of this clonotype. V is TRBV25-1 and J is TRBJ2-1; 7 nucleotides agree with TRBD2. Germline V lookup: CDR1 MGHDK, CDR2 SYGVNS. This CDR3 is 14 amino acids long. With 2 bases clipped from V and 6 bases from J, the junction kept 4 bases outside the gene matches. The CDR3 reads CASSEKSSGNEQFF. CDR3 coding DNA: TGTGCCAGCAGTGAAAAATCTAGCGGCAATGAGCAGTTCTTC.